The 29 T cell receptor beta chains presented below share a single source sample, sequenced in a study of beta chain features in type 1 diabetes. Since all of the isolated RNA was reverse transcribed, expressed TCRB transcripts were what got sequenced. TCRdb's copy holds only in-frame clones and misses some; the assay was immunoSEQ multiplex PCR. In the table there are around 500,000 clones, around 30% of which are singletons. The sequencing input was naive CD4+ T cells from blood. The source of these receptors is a young man in good health.

This clone has a handful of counts. The chain combines TRBV7-9 with TRBJ2-7, with D hard to call. CDR1 and CDR2 from the germline V gene are SEHNR and FQNEAQ (reference sequence). V lost 5 bases and J lost 3, with 14 bases in between. The CDR3 has 14 residues. The CDR3: CASSGRNLNYEQYF. The CDR3 nucleotides read TGTGCCAGCAGCGGCAGGAATTTGAACTACGAGCAGTACTTC.

V is TRBV28 and J is TRBJ2-1; tentative D call: TRBD1 (7 bases). The germline V gene encodes CDR1 MDHEN and CDR2 SYDVKM. Trimming left V 5 bases short and J 2 bases short, with 16 bases between. The CDR3 totals 16 residues. This CDR3 reads CASSPRGGGAYNEQFF. The CDR3 nucleotides read TGTGCCAGCAGTCCCCGAGGAGGGGGCGCCTACAATGAGCAGTTCTTC.

This clone was counted only a few times. V usage is TRBV4-1 and J usage is TRBJ2-3, with D maybe TRBD2 (5 bases). The CDR3 covers 14 residues. Deletions cut 8 bases from V and 0 bases from J, with 12 bases between. The germline CDR1 and CDR2 sequences are MGHRA and YSYEKL. This CDR3 reads CASSAVTSTDTQYF. DNA for the CDR3: TGCGCCAGCTCAGCGGTGACTAGCACAGATACGCAGTATTTT.

The chain joins TRBV4-2 to TRBJ2-1; 12 positions match TRBD2. Per germline, CDR1 LGHNA and CDR2 YNFKEQ. The CDR3 has 16 amino acids. V lost 5 bases and J lost 9; bases outside the gene matches: 11. The CDR3, as DNA: TGTGCCAGCAGCTCGCGTCTAGCGGGAGGGCTTGGTGAGCAGTTCTTC. Its protein product is CASSSRLAGGLGEQFF.

The CDR3, as DNA: TGTGCCAGCAGCCAAGGCTGGGTTGTGAGGACCTACGAGCAGTACTTC. Amino acid sequence: CASSQGWVVRTYEQYF. The chain recombines TRBV14 with TRBJ2-7, with D unclear. Germline loops: CDR1 SGHDN, CDR2 FVKESK. V lost 1 base and J lost 2, with 15 bases in between. This CDR3 comprises 16 residues.

V gene TRBV15 combines with J gene TRBJ2-3, with 7 bases lining up with TRBD2. This CDR3 is 17 amino acids long. Losses at the gene ends were 3 bases for V and 4 bases for J; bases not matched to a gene: 13. Germline loops: CDR1 LNHNV, CDR2 YYDKDF (reference sequence). The CDR3 nucleotides are TGTGCCACCAGCAGCCGGGACTACCAAGGGCGGCCAGATACGCAGTATTTT. Its translation is CATSSRDYQGRPDTQYF.

This clone came up a few times. The chain recombines TRBV6-5 with TRBJ2-7; D ambiguous. V lost 5 bases and J 3 bases, leaving 11 bases between the germline ends. Germline CDR1 reads MNHEY; CDR2 reads SVGAGI. This CDR3 comprises 13 residues. The CDR3 nucleotides read TGTGCCAGCAGTGAAACTGCAGGCTACGAGCAGTACTTC. Translated, it gives CASSETAGYEQYF.

V usage is TRBV7-9 and J usage is TRBJ2-4; TRBD1 aligns across 10 bases. The germline gives CDR1 SEHNR, CDR2 FQNEAQ (reference sequence). Unmatched junction bases numbered 6, after V lost 4 bases and J lost 12 bases. The CDR3 length is 13 residues. Here the CDR3 reads CASSSPGQGPQYF. DNA of the CDR3: TGTGCCAGCAGCTCCCCGGGACAGGGGCCTCAGTACTTC.

The V and J genes are TRBV30 and TRBJ2-1, with a weak D call TRBD2 (5 bases). The germline CDR1 and CDR2 sequences are GTSNPN and SVGIG (reference sequence). The CDR3 is 13 amino acids. Between the trimmed V and J ends, which lost 5 bases and 6 bases, there was a span of 14 bases. Here the CDR3 reads CAWERGYRNEQFF. CDR3 DNA: TGTGCCTGGGAGAGAGGGTACCGCAATGAGCAGTTCTTC. The whole variable domain, remainder taken from reference TRBV30 and TRBJ2-1, is SQTIHQWPATLVQPVGSPLSLECTVEGTSNPNLYWYRQAAGRGLQLLFYSVGIGQISSEVPQNLSASRPQDRQFILSSKKLLLSDSGFYLCAWERGYRNEQFFGPGTRLTVL.

V gene TRBV27 combines with J gene TRBJ2-3; D is undetermined. The CDR3 contains 13 residues. Trimming took 3 bases from V and 6 from J, leaving 10 bases between them. Germline V CDR1 and CDR2: MNHEY, SMNVEV (reference sequence). Written as DNA, the CDR3 is TGTGCCAGCAGTTTCCAGGCTGGGGATACGCAGTATTTT. It specifies CASSFQAGDTQYF.

This chain joins TRBV5-4 and TRBJ2-5, with D possibly matching TRBD1 (5 bases). V was trimmed by 4 bases and J by 1 base, leaving 11 bases between them. Germline CDR1 SGHNT, CDR2 YYREEE (reference sequence). The CDR3 extends over 14 amino acids. CDR3 protein: CASSTQTVQETQYF. The CDR3 DNA follows: TGTGCCAGCAGCACCCAGACAGTCCAAGAGACCCAGTACTTC.

The chain combines TRBV9 with TRBJ1-5; no definite D call. CDR1 is SGDLS and CDR2 is YYNGEE in the germline V gene. V lost 0 bases to trimming and J lost 3 bases, with 4 bases between them. The CDR3 has 13 amino acids. The CDR3 reads CASSVGFNQPQHF. The DNA of the CDR3 is TGTGCCAGCAGCGTAGGTTTCAATCAGCCCCAGCATTTT. The full variable domain, its missing parts supplied by reference TRBV9 and TRBJ1-5, is DSGVTQTPKHLITATGQRVTLRCSPRSGDLSVYWYQQSLDQGLQFLIQYYNGEERAKGNILERFSAQQFPDLHSELNLSSLELGDSALYFCASSVGFNQPQHFGDGTRLSIL.

This clone was counted a few times. The chain couples TRBV30 to TRBJ1-2; no definite D call. V was pared by 1 base and J by 1 base, with 10 bases between. This CDR3 is built from 14 residues. The germline V gene has CDR1 GTSNPN and CDR2 SVGIG (reference sequence). The CDR3 sequence is CAWSGGRNNYGYTF. As DNA, the CDR3 is TGTGCCTGGAGTGGGGGTAGGAATAACTATGGCTACACCTTC.

The chain employs TRBV18 and TRBJ1-4; the D gene is possibly TRBD1 (5 bases). V gave up 2 bases and J gave up 10 bases, with 5 bases separating them. The CDR3 covers 11 residues. The germline V gene encodes CDR1 KGHSH and CDR2 LQKENI. In DNA, the CDR3 is TGTGCCAGCTCACCAGGGGGAAAACTGTTTTTT. Encoded protein: CASSPGGKLFF.

This clone was counted between two and nine times. The V call is TRBV9, the J call TRBJ2-5; D is uncertain. V was clipped by 7 bases and J by 5 bases, with 15 bases between them. Germline lookup yields CDR1 SGDLS and CDR2 YYNGEE. The CDR3 is 13 residues long. The CDR3 here is CASPRLVWETQYF. CDR3 sequence (DNA): TGTGCCAGCCCTCGGTTAGTCTGGGAGACCCAGTACTTC.

This clone was recorded once. V and J are TRBV30 and TRBJ1-5; 10 positions agree with TRBD1. The junction had 3 bases not matched to a gene; V was cut back by 5 bases and J by 5 bases. From germline, CDR1 is GTSNPN and CDR2 SVGIG (reference sequence). This CDR3 spans 13 amino acids. This chain's CDR3 is CAWGTGVHQPQHF. Written as DNA, the CDR3 is TGTGCCTGGGGGACAGGGGTACATCAGCCCCAGCATTTT.

The sample holds a few counts of this clone. The CDR3 spells CASSLEGARETQYF. The DNA of the CDR3 is TGTGCCAGCAGCTTAGAAGGGGCACGGGAGACCCAGTACTTC. V gene TRBV7-2 combines with J gene TRBJ2-5; D may be TRBD1 (5 bases). CDR1 and CDR2 from the germline V gene are SGHTA and FQGNSA. Trimming cost V 1 base and J 5 bases, with 11 bases left between them. The length of the CDR3 is 14 residues.

The chain links TRBV4-1 to TRBJ1-4; D perhaps matches TRBD1 (6 bases). The CDR3 spans 14 residues. Trimming left V 1 base short and J 14 bases short, with 17 bases between. Germline CDR1 and CDR2: MGHRA and YSYEKL. CDR3 bases: TGCGCCAGCAGCCAAGGCCCGGGGGCGCGGGATCTGTTTTTT. Translated: CASSQGPGARDLFF.

This clone was picked up a small number of times. The chain uses TRBV25-1 and TRBJ2-3, with D unclear. CDR1 and CDR2 (germline): MGHDK, SYGVNS. Trimming removed 5 bases from V and 6 bases from J, with 6 bases in between. This CDR3 contains 11 residues. The CDR3 reads CASSPSDTQYF. As DNA, the CDR3 is TGTGCCAGCAGTCCGTCTGATACGCAGTATTTT.

This CDR3 is CASSLEWVNEQFF. Here the CDR3 DNA reads TGTGCCAGCAGCTTAGAGTGGGTAAATGAGCAGTTCTTC. This chain joins TRBV7-2 and TRBJ2-1; unclear D gene. Trimming removed 1 base from V and 7 bases from J, with 8 bases in between. The CDR3 spans 13 residues. The germline V gene has CDR1 SGHTA and CDR2 FQGNSA.

The chain couples TRBV28 to TRBJ1-5, with D perhaps TRBD1 (6 bases). This CDR3 is 12 amino acids long. Germline V gene lookup returns CDR1 MDHEN and CDR2 SYDVKM. V was trimmed by 6 bases and J by 6 bases, leaving 9 bases between them. CDR3 bases: TGTGCCAGCAGGAGGGGGGCTCAGCCCCAGCATTTT. This gives the protein CASRRGAQPQHF.

The rearrangement joins TRBV5-1 to TRBJ2-1, with 10 bases that match TRBD2. CDR1 and CDR2 (germline): SGHRS, YFSETQ. V trimming: 4 bases; J trimming: 4 bases; junction bases outside the gene matches: 8. The CDR3 is made up of 16 amino acids. The CDR3 sequence: CASSRPLAGEYNEQFF. The CDR3 region has the DNA TGCGCCAGCAGCCGCCCTCTAGCGGGAGAGTACAATGAGCAGTTCTTC.

This clone was seen more than once but under ten times. The chain combines TRBV7-8 with TRBJ2-4, with D tentatively TRBD1 (5 bases). Between the trimmed V and J ends, which lost 3 bases and 0 bases, there was a span of 9 bases. Germline loops: CDR1 SGHVS, CDR2 FQNEAQ. This CDR3 has 15 amino acids. The CDR3 spells CASSLAQGAKNIQYF. The CDR3 nucleotides are TGTGCCAGCAGCTTGGCCCAGGGAGCCAAAAACATTCAGTACTTC.

The gene calls are TRBV29-1 and TRBJ2-1, with TRBD1 identical over 8 bases. Germline V gives CDR1 SQVTM, CDR2 ANQGSEA. V lost 6 bases, J lost 3 bases, and 4 bases stayed unmatched. There are 13 residues in the CDR3. The CDR3 bases are TGCAGCGTGCGGACAGGGATCTACAATGAGCAGTTCTTC. This sequence encodes CSVRTGIYNEQFF.

This clone has only a few counts. The chain has TRBV25-1 and TRBJ2-5, with a tentative D call TRBD1 (5 bases). This CDR3 spans 15 amino acids. CDR1 is MGHDK and CDR2 is SYGVNS in the germline V gene. V dropped 4 bases and J dropped 1 base, with 13 bases sitting between them. This CDR3 is CASSVPGSGQETQYF. The CDR3 DNA sequence: TGTGCCAGCAGTGTACCAGGGTCCGGCCAAGAGACCCAGTACTTC.

This clone has just a few counts. The chain employs TRBV7-2 and TRBJ2-1, with 12 bases lining up with TRBD2. After removal of 2 bases from V and 8 bases from J, the junction contained 4 bases not matched to a gene. Germline V lookup: CDR1 SGHTA, CDR2 FQGNSA. This CDR3 comprises 15 residues. The CDR3 DNA reads as TGTGCCAGCAGCTTAATGACTAGCGGGAGTCATGAGCAGTTCTTC. Its translation is CASSLMTSGSHEQFF.

The rearrangement uses TRBV11-1 and TRBJ2-1; 12 bases map to TRBD2. Germline loops: CDR1 SGHAT, CDR2 FQDESV (reference sequence). Trimming at V came to 5 bases and at J to 6 bases, leaving 5 bases not matched to a gene. The CDR3 sequence is 15 residues long. DNA for the CDR3: TGTGCCAGCAGCCGGACTAGCGGGATAGCCAATGAGCAGTTCTTC. The encoded protein is CASSRTSGIANEQFF.

This clone was picked up a small number of times. The V call is TRBV28, the J call TRBJ2-3; D uncertain. Germline values: CDR1 MDHEN, CDR2 SYDVKM. CDR3 length equals 12 residues. V was pared by 6 bases and J by 0 bases, with 4 bases between. The CDR3 DNA sequence: TGTGCCAGCAGCCAAAGCACAGATACGCAGTATTTT. It encodes CASSQSTDTQYF.

This clone appeared a few times. The genes are TRBV7-2 and TRBJ2-3; 8 nucleotides line up with TRBD1. Germline trimming cut 8 bases from V and 5 bases from J; bases unmatched to any gene: 9. This CDR3 has 14 residues. Germline CDR1 reads SGHTA; CDR2 reads FQGNSA. The CDR3: CASSRQGAEDTQYF. DNA for the CDR3: TGTGCCAGCTCTCGCCAGGGGGCCGAAGATACGCAGTATTTT. The whole variable domain, remainder taken from reference TRBV7-2 and TRBJ2-3, is GAGVSQSPSNKVTEKGKDVELRCDPISGHTALYWYRQSLGQGLEFLIYFQGNSAPDKSGLPSDRFSAERTGGSVSTLTIQRTQQEDSAVYLCASSRQGAEDTQYFGPGTRLTVL.